A single sample gave rise to the 27 T cell receptor beta chains below, sequenced in a study of blood T cells in healthy people across ages. A J-beta primer mix and a sample-barcoded 5' primer were used in a second PCR of roughly 7 to 12 cycles. TCRdb redid the calling of the 5' RACE reads with MiXCR, one entry per CDR3 protein. The data hold 790,000 or so distinct CDR3 sequences, with 56% observed a single time. The sequenced material came from blood. These receptors all stem from a man between 40 and 49 years old in good health.

CDR3 sequence (DNA): TGTGCCAGCAGTTTATCCTGGTTGAGCTCCTACGAGCAGTACTTC. Translated: CASSLSWLSSYEQYF. The V gene is TRBV27, the J gene TRBJ2-7; D unclear. Deletions cut 0 bases from V and 0 bases from J, with 9 bases between. The CDR3 length is 15 residues. Per germline, CDR1 MNHEY and CDR2 SMNVEV (reference sequence).

The chain combines TRBV6-5 with TRBJ2-7; TRBD2 might be the D (5 bases). The closer fit of TRBJ2-5 to the DNA end suggests the J call may be wrong. The CDR3 runs 16 residues. The V gene's germline CDR1 is MNHEY and CDR2 SVGAGI. The CDR3 loop is CASSLTKGNRLETQYF. DNA for the CDR3: TGTGCCAGCAGTTTGACTAAAGGGAACCGACTGGAGACCCAGTACTTC.

The chain carries TRBV7-8 and TRBJ1-2; D might be TRBD1 (6 bases). Germline V gene sequence: CDR1 SGHVS, CDR2 FQNEAQ. The germline V and J ends were trimmed by 2 bases and 4 bases, with 17 bases remaining between them. The CDR3 covers 16 residues. Here the CDR3 reads CASSLIGRGRSYGYTF. DNA for the CDR3: TGTGCCAGCAGCTTAATCGGCAGGGGACGTAGCTATGGCTACACCTTC.

This clonotype was detected a few times. The CDR3 sequence: CASSLAPRPEGYEQYF. CDR3 DNA sequence: TGTGCCAGCAGCTTAGCGCCTCGTCCAGAAGGTTACGAGCAGTACTTC. The chain combines TRBV7-2 with TRBJ2-7; D is unresolved. CDR3 length equals 16 residues. Germline V gene lookup returns CDR1 SGHTA and CDR2 FQGNSA. The V gene lost 0 bases and the J gene lost 4 bases, with 16 bases spanning the gap.

The chain combines TRBV25-1 with TRBJ2-2, with D perhaps matching TRBD2 (6 bases). V shed 6 bases and J shed 3 bases, with 11 bases lying between them. CDR1 and CDR2 (germline): MGHDK, SYGVNS. The CDR3 is 14 residues long. CDR3 in DNA: TGTGCCAGCAGGCGGGCTAGCGACACCGGGGAGCTGTTTTTT. This encodes CASRRASDTGELFF.

The chain joins TRBV5-1 to TRBJ1-2, with 7 bases identical to TRBD1. V lost 0 bases and J lost 4; bases outside the gene matches: 12. CDR1 SGHRS and CDR2 YFSETQ come from the germline V gene. The CDR3 runs to 17 residues. The CDR3 region has the DNA TGCGCCAGCAGCTTGGAGGAAGGGGGCACCGGTTCCTATGGCTACACCTTC. Translated, it gives CASSLEEGGTGSYGYTF.

The genes are TRBV6-1 and TRBJ2-7, with D perhaps TRBD1 or TRBD2 (5 bases each). Germline CDR1 and CDR2: MNHNS and SASEGT. V lost 3 bases, J lost 7 bases, and 19 bases lay in between. The CDR3 has 15 amino acids. The CDR3 DNA follows: TGTGCCAGCAGTGATTGGGGGAGAGGCGACAATGAGCAGTACTTC. Translation: CASSDWGRGDNEQYF.

The rearrangement links TRBV20-1 to TRBJ2-7; no firm D call. The germline gives CDR1 DFQATT, CDR2 SNEGSKA (reference sequence). The length of the CDR3 is 11 residues. Trimming shortened V by 7 bases and J by 3 bases, and 10 bases separated the two germline ends. CDR3 amino acids: CSVQFGYEQYF. The CDR3 nucleotides are TGCAGTGTGCAGTTCGGCTACGAGCAGTACTTC.

The rearrangement joins TRBV5-6 to TRBJ2-1; D gene ambiguous. Near its end, the DNA agrees better with TRBJ2-7, so the J call may be wrong. Germline values: CDR1 SGHDT, CDR2 YYEEEE. The CDR3 has 14 amino acids. The CDR3 here is CASSLVPGYHEQYF. In nucleotides, the CDR3 is TGTGCCAGCAGCTTGGTTCCAGGATACCATGAGCAGTACTTC.

The chain couples TRBV13 to TRBJ2-7, with D hard to call. The CDR3 covers 12 residues. Germline values: CDR1 PRHDT, CDR2 FYEKMQ (reference sequence). V lost 1 base, J lost 7 bases, and 8 bases lay in between. The CDR3, as DNA: TGTGCCAGCAGCTTAGTCGCGGAAGAGCAGTACTTC. Translated: CASSLVAEEQYF.

This chain joins TRBV4-2 and TRBJ2-1; TRBD1 or TRBD2 may be the D gene (7 bases each). The V gene lost 4 bases and the J gene lost 0 bases, with 16 bases spanning the gap. Germline V gives CDR1 LGHNA, CDR2 YNFKEQ. The CDR3 loop spans 17 amino acids. The CDR3, as DNA: TGTGCCAGCAGCCGCTCCAGGGGGGGCGACTCCTACAATGAGCAGTTCTTC. This translates into CASSRSRGGDSYNEQFF.

This chain links TRBV20-1 with TRBJ2-2; the match to TRBD1 covers 8 bases. CDR3 size: 12 residues. Looked up from germline, CDR1 is DFQATT and CDR2 is SNEGSKA (reference sequence). The V gene end was trimmed by 6 bases and the J gene end by 6 bases; junction bases not matched to a gene: 3. The CDR3 DNA reads as TGCAGTGCCAGGGGGCTTCCCGGGGAGCTGTTTTTT. This gives the protein CSARGLPGELFF.

V gene TRBV2 combines with J gene TRBJ2-5; TRBD1 matches 10 bases. The CDR3 covers 14 residues. The ends lost 6 bases at V and 5 bases at J; junction bases unmatched: 6. The germline V gene has CDR1 SNHLY and CDR2 FYNNEI. Written as DNA, the CDR3 is TGTGCCAGCAGGCAGGGACAGGGGATGGAGACCCAGTACTTC. Translating gives CASRQGQGMETQYF.

A note on this clonotype: It may be a read error: a sequence one base away is much more abundant. This chain joins TRBV11-3 and TRBJ2-1; TRBD1 or TRBD2 may be the D gene (5 bases each). CDR3 length: 14 amino acids. With 2 bases removed from V and 13 bases from J, the gap between germline ends came to 18 bases. The germline gives CDR1 SGHNT, CDR2 YENEEA. CDR3 sequence (DNA): TGTGCCAGCAGCTTAACCGCCCAAGGGGAGACCCAGTTCTTC. Residues: CASSLTAQGETQFF.

There are a few counts of this clonotype. The V and J genes are TRBV7-2 and TRBJ2-7, with 9 bases aligning to TRBD1. The germline V gene encodes CDR1 SGHTA and CDR2 FQGNSA. With V trimmed by 4 bases and J by 8 bases, 6 bases remained unmatched. CDR3 length equals 13 residues. The CDR3 is CASSSRGTGKQYF. CDR3 nucleotide sequence: TGTGCCAGCAGCTCTAGGGGGACAGGGAAGCAGTACTTC.

This clonotype turned up a few times. The CDR3 here is CASSTKAESTDTQYF. CDR3 nucleotides: TGTGCCAGCAGTACGAAAGCGGAATCCACAGATACGCAGTATTTT. The chain links TRBV6-4 to TRBJ2-3; D is perhaps TRBD2 (5 bases). This CDR3 spans 15 amino acids. Trimming cost V 5 bases and J 2 bases, with 14 bases left between them. In germline, CDR1 is MRHNA, CDR2 SNTAGT.

This clonotype was recorded a few times. The V gene is TRBV7-9, the J gene TRBJ2-7; D is unresolved. The germline gives CDR1 SEHNR, CDR2 FQNEAQ (reference sequence). The V gene lost 0 bases and the J gene lost 3 bases, with 15 bases spanning the gap. The CDR3 extends over 16 amino acids. The CDR3: CASSLAGDFDHYEQYF. The CDR3 bases are TGTGCCAGCAGCTTAGCTGGGGATTTTGACCACTACGAGCAGTACTTC.

The chain carries TRBV28 and TRBJ2-7; the D gene is possibly TRBD2 (5 bases). Per the germline V gene, CDR1 is MDHEN and CDR2 is SYDVKM. Trimming cost V 3 bases and J 2 bases, with 26 bases left between them. This CDR3 is 19 amino acids long. In DNA form, the CDR3 reads TGTGCCAGCAGTTTCGGAGGACCGCGCCCAGGATATGAGCCCTACGAGCAGTACTTC. Its protein is CASSFGGPRPGYEPYEQYF.

About this clonotype itself: An end of the junction differs from the germline gene, which may be a read error. J is TRBJ1-2 and V is TRBV29-1; D perhaps matches TRBD1 (6 bases). Germline-derived CDR1 and CDR2 are SQVTM and ANQGSEA. The CDR3 runs 13 residues. The DNA of the CDR3 is TGCAGCGCTGAACAACAGGGAAAAGTTGGCTACACCTTC. This codes for CSAEQQGKVGYTF.

The J gene is TRBJ2-7, the V gene TRBV4-3; D perhaps matches TRBD1 (5 bases). V lost 0 bases and J 2 bases, leaving 11 bases between the germline ends. Germline V gene lookup returns CDR1 LGHNA and CDR2 YSLEER. This CDR3 is built from 15 residues. CDR3 protein: CASSQEARAAYEQYF. For the CDR3, the DNA is TGCGCCAGCAGCCAAGAAGCCAGGGCGGCCTACGAGCAGTACTTC.

This clonotype was found many times. The V call is TRBV6-1, the J call TRBJ1-1; a possible D gene is TRBD1 (5 bases). The CDR3 consists of 13 residues. The germline gives CDR1 MNHNS, CDR2 SASEGT. The V and J ends lost 3 bases and 3 bases respectively, with 8 bases between them. This chain's CDR3 is CASSDDSHTEAFF. The CDR3 DNA sequence: TGTGCCAGCAGTGATGACAGCCACACTGAAGCTTTCTTT.

The chain combines TRBV27 with TRBJ2-7; the match to TRBD1 covers 8 bases. V lost 6 bases and J lost 6; bases outside the gene matches: 7. Looked up from germline, CDR1 is MNHEY and CDR2 is SMNVEV (reference sequence). The CDR3 extends over 13 amino acids. The CDR3 spells CASRETGGSEQYF. DNA for the CDR3: TGTGCCAGCAGAGAAACAGGGGGTAGCGAGCAGTACTTC.

This clonotype came up once. V gene TRBV27 combines with J gene TRBJ2-6, with 7 bases matching TRBD1. This CDR3 contains 17 residues. From germline, CDR1 is MNHEY and CDR2 SMNVEV (reference sequence). V trimming: 7 bases; J trimming: 2 bases; junction bases outside the gene matches: 11. The CDR3 nucleotides read TGTGCCAGCACCACTATTACAGGGGCCCCTGGGGCCAACGTCCTGACTTTC. It encodes CASTTITGAPGANVLTF.

This clonotype was detected a few times. This chain joins TRBV5-1 and TRBJ2-4; D remains unclear. Germline CDR1 reads SGHRS; CDR2 reads YFSETQ. The CDR3 consists of 15 residues. V was shortened by 4 bases and J by 5 bases, with 16 bases between the two germline ends. The CDR3 bases are TGCGCCAGCAGCAAGGACGCCCGGGTCCAAAACATTCAGTACTTC. It encodes CASSKDARVQNIQYF.

This clonotype showed up just once. The CDR3 sequence is CASSSLVAGGTGELFF. The DNA of the CDR3 is TGTGCCAGCAGTTCCCTCGTTGCGGGAGGCACCGGGGAGCTGTTTTTT. The rearrangement uses TRBV27 and TRBJ2-2, with 8 nucleotides matching TRBD2. With 4 bases clipped from V and 4 bases from J, the junction kept 8 bases outside the gene matches. The germline V gene encodes CDR1 MNHEY and CDR2 SMNVEV (reference sequence). This CDR3 spans 16 amino acids.

The chain employs TRBV4-2 and TRBJ2-1; 8 bases are a match to TRBD2. The germline V gene has CDR1 LGHNA and CDR2 YNFKEQ. V trimming: 7 bases; J trimming: 0 bases; junction bases outside the gene matches: 5. CDR3 length: 15 residues. CDR3 in DNA: TGTGCCAGCAACCGAGCGGGAGCCTCCTACAATGAGCAGTTCTTC. It specifies CASNRAGASYNEQFF.

The chain recombines TRBV4-3 with TRBJ2-1, with D maybe TRBD2 (6 bases). V was shortened by 1 base and J by 2 bases, with 15 bases between the two germline ends. The CDR3 length is 17 residues. The germline gives CDR1 LGHNA, CDR2 YSLEER. CDR3 sequence: CASSQGARGATYNEQFF. Here the CDR3 DNA reads TGCGCCAGCAGCCAAGGAGCGCGCGGGGCGACCTACAATGAGCAGTTCTTC.